This TCR beta chain was captured by sequencing in a study of CD8+ T cells in alopecia areata. Treatment of the sample: oral pan-JAK inhibitor, 5-10 mg twice daily. Collection of lesional scalp punch biopsies and peripheral blood was performed in alopecia areata patients. Deletions cut 1 base from V and 3 bases from J, with 12 bases between. The CDR3 has 15 amino acids. Germline V lookup: CDR1 SGHAT, CDR2 FQNNGV. RNA was extracted and reverse transcribed into cDNA as the sequencing template. This table comes from immunoSEQ multiplex PCR, and its TCRdb copy is limited to in-frame clones, with some not included. The sample shows about 180,000 clones, about three fifths of them seen only once.

The chain has TRBV11-2 and TRBJ2-5; tentatively, D is TRBD2 (5 bases). This TCR was recovered from a human donor with alopecia areata. The sample was CD4+ T cells sorted from blood, taken between weeks 55 and 65, from a patient treated with tofacitinib. CDR3 nucleotides: TGTGCCAGCAGCTTAGTTCCGACTACCAAAGAGACCCAGTACTTC. Protein sequence: CASSLVPTTKETQYF.